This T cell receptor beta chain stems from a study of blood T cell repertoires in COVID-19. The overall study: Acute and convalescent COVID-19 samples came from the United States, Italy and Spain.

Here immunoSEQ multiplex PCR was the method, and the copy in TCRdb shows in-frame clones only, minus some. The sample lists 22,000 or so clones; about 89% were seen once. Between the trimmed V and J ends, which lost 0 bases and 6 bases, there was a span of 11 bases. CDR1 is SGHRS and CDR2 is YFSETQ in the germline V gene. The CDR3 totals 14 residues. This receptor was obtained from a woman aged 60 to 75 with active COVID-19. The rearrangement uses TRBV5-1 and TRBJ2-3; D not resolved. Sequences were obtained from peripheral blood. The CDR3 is CASSLETSRDTQYF. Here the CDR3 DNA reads TGCGCCAGCAGCTTGGAAACTTCGCGGGATACGCAGTATTTT.